This T cell receptor beta chain comes out of a study of T cells in narcolepsy. Notes on the study in general: In some patient and control memory CD4+ samples, autoreactive clones were absent.

Assay used: immunoSEQ multiplex PCR; TCRdb lists only in-frame clones, some missing. The data show about 40,000 clones, about 91% seen once. Germline CDR1 is SNHLY and CDR2 is FYNNEI. Trimming left V 4 bases short and J 6 bases short, with 6 bases between. This CDR3 region has 11 residues. Note on this clone: What it binds is not known.

The J gene is TRBJ1-2, the V gene TRBV2; D remains unclear. The TCR originated in a human donor with narcolepsy. The sequenced material came from CD45RA- memory CD4+ T cells from PBMCs. DNA for the CDR3: TGTGCCAGCAGTGTCGAGAATGGCTACACCTTC. Translation gives CASSVENGYTF.